This passage covers 22 T cell receptor beta chains from one sample sequenced in a study of blood T cell repertoires in COVID-19 (dated by TCRdb to about 2020). Receptor amplification or capture employed the immunoSEQ multiplex PCR assay. TCRdb took this table from immuneACCESS and kept in-frame rearrangements with V and J called. Such tables lack part of the clones; where checked against another copy, unresolved V genes explain under half of the gap, and the rest is unexplained. The sample table lists some 76,000 clones, approximately 90% of them with a count of one. Of the sample, roughly 5% falls within the top ten clones. The material sequenced was peripheral blood. Receptors were obtained from a woman under 30 with acute or convalescent COVID-19.

V and J are TRBV5-5 and TRBJ2-3; D might be TRBD2 (5 bases). This CDR3 comprises 12 residues. V lost 6 bases and J 6 bases, leaving 11 bases between the germline ends. Germline V gene data show CDR1 as SGHKS and CDR2 as YYEKEE (reference sequence). The CDR3 DNA reads as TGTGCCAGCAACTCGGACTGGGATACGCAGTATTTT. This translates into CASNSDWDTQYF.

Only one count was recorded for this clone. V usage is TRBV7-8 and J usage is TRBJ2-7, with 8 positions matching TRBD2. CDR3 length: 15 residues. Germline CDR1 reads SGHVS; CDR2 reads FQNEAQ. Losses at the gene ends were 3 bases for V and 0 bases for J; bases not matched to a gene: 4. CDR3 in amino acids: CASSLGLGNSYEQYF. DNA of the CDR3: TGTGCCAGCAGCTTGGGACTAGGTAACTCCTACGAGCAGTACTTC. Based on the CDR3 plus reference TRBV7-8 and TRBJ2-7, the full variable domain is GAGVSQSPRYKVAKRGQDVALRCDPISGHVSLFWYQQALGQGPEFLTYFQNEAQLDKSGLPSDRFFAERPEGSVSTLKIQRTQQEDSAVYLCASSLGLGNSYEQYFGPGTRLTVT.

The CDR3 coding sequence is TGCGCCAGCTCGCCCGGGACACGACACACAGATACGCAGTATTTT. As protein: CASSPGTRHTDTQYF. V usage is TRBV10-2 and J usage is TRBJ2-3; TRBD1 might be the D (6 bases). Germline V lookup: CDR1 WSHSY, CDR2 SAAADI. The CDR3 totals 15 residues. V lost 8 bases, J lost 2 bases, and 17 bases lay in between.

This sequence joins TRBV12-5 and TRBJ2-1; 12 bases map to TRBD2. With 3 bases clipped from V and 0 bases from J, the junction kept 24 bases outside the gene matches. Germline CDR1 LGHNT, CDR2 FRNRAP. CDR3 length: 24 amino acids. In nucleotides, the CDR3 is TGTGCTAGTGGTTTCTTAGTATCTCACACCCTAGCGGGAGGGCCCGAGGGCTCCTACAATGAGCAGTTCTTC. Translation gives CASGFLVSHTLAGGPEGSYNEQFF.

J is TRBJ2-4 and V is TRBV28, with 11 bases fitting TRBD2. The CDR3 contains 17 residues. Germline-derived CDR1 and CDR2 are MDHEN and SYDVKM. J was trimmed by 0 bases and V by 6 bases; bases with no gene match: 7. CDR3 sequence reads: CASSLSGGARAKNIQYF. The CDR3 DNA reads as TGTGCCAGCAGCCTTAGCGGGGGGGCCAGAGCCAAAAACATTCAGTACTTC.

The table lists this clone with a count of one. This sequence joins TRBV7-8 and TRBJ2-7; D remains ambiguous. The germline gives CDR1 SGHVS, CDR2 FQNEAQ. With 2 bases removed from V and 2 bases from J, the gap between germline ends came to 10 bases. The CDR3 is 14 amino acids. The CDR3: CASSLFSDTYEQYF. In nucleotides, the CDR3 is TGTGCCAGCAGCTTATTTTCCGACACCTACGAGCAGTACTTC.

The chain has TRBV7-2 and TRBJ2-2; 7 bases agree with TRBD2. Germline lookup yields CDR1 SGHTA and CDR2 FQGNSA. Germline trimming cut 4 bases from V and 0 bases from J; bases unmatched to any gene: 2. The CDR3 is 15 residues long. As DNA, the CDR3 is TGTGCCAGCAGCTCCGGGACTACGAACACCGGGGAGCTGTTTTTT. Its protein product is CASSSGTTNTGELFF.

This sequence joins TRBV7-6 and TRBJ1-3; TRBD1 is a possible D gene (5 bases). Germline CDR1 and CDR2: SGHVS and FNYEAQ. The CDR3 covers 15 residues. Trimming removed 5 bases from V and 2 bases from J, with 13 bases in between. The chain's CDR3 is CASSPAGLPGNTIYF. Written as DNA, the CDR3 is TGTGCCAGCAGCCCCGCAGGGTTACCTGGAAACACCATATATTTT.

This chain uses TRBV30 with TRBJ2-3; possible D gene TRBD2, 5 bases. Trimming took off 1 base at V and 4 bases at J, with 15 bases between the two ends. From germline, CDR1 is GTSNPN and CDR2 SVGIG (reference sequence). The CDR3 consists of 15 residues. CDR3 in amino acids: CAWSARGRNADTQYF. In nucleotides, the CDR3 is TGTGCCTGGAGTGCCCGGGGTCGTAACGCAGATACGCAGTATTTT.

This chain's CDR3 is CASSLSGGDFNEQFF. The CDR3, as DNA: TGTGCCAGCAGCTTAAGTGGCGGGGACTTCAATGAGCAGTTCTTC. The V and J genes are TRBV7-9 and TRBJ2-1; D perhaps matches TRBD2 (6 bases). The CDR3 length is 15 residues. The V end lost 2 bases, the J end lost 6 bases, and 14 bases lay between the germline ends. Germline CDR1 reads SEHNR; CDR2 reads FQNEAQ (reference sequence).

The chain joins TRBV28 to TRBJ1-6, with D uncertain. V lost 5 bases, J lost 4 bases, and 12 bases lay in between. CDR1 is MDHEN and CDR2 is SYDVKM in the germline V gene. The CDR3 loop spans 15 amino acids. The CDR3 nucleotides read TGTGCCAGCAGTCCCACAGAGATTTATAATTCACCCCTCCACTTT. It specifies CASSPTEIYNSPLHF.

The chain has TRBV28 and TRBJ1-6; 9 positions match TRBD1. The CDR3 spans 14 residues. J lost 9 bases, V lost 5 bases, and 5 bases had no gene match. Germline CDR1 is MDHEN and CDR2 is SYDVKM. The CDR3 loop reads CASSPGTGPSPLHF. CDR3 bases: TGTGCCAGCAGTCCCGGGACAGGGCCTTCACCCCTCCACTTT.

The chain uses TRBV7-9 and TRBJ2-3; 11 nucleotides match TRBD2. Germline values: CDR1 SEHNR, CDR2 FQNEAQ (reference sequence). J gave up 6 bases and V 5 bases, and 7 bases lay outside the gene matches. This CDR3 has 15 amino acids. This CDR3 reads CASSRIAGGTDTQYF. The DNA for the CDR3 is TGTGCCAGCAGCAGAATAGCGGGGGGGACGGATACGCAGTATTTT.

CDR3 DNA: TGTGCCAGCCCCGAGCGGCAGGCAACTAATGAAAAACTGTTTTTT. Its translation: CASPERQATNEKLFF. V and J are TRBV6-4 and TRBJ1-4; no clear D gene. The V and J ends lost 8 bases and 0 bases respectively, with 13 bases between them. CDR1 is MRHNA, CDR2 SNTAGT, per germline. The CDR3 spans 15 residues.

The genes are TRBV2 and TRBJ2-1, with 9 bases matching TRBD2. Germline values: CDR1 SNHLY, CDR2 FYNNEI. The CDR3 length is 15 residues. Unmatched junction bases numbered 0, after V lost 0 bases and J lost 3 bases. The DNA for the CDR3 is TGTGCCAGCAGTGAAGCTAGCGGGAGCTACAATGAGCAGTTCTTC. It translates to CASSEASGSYNEQFF.

The chain employs TRBV5-4 and TRBJ1-1; 7 nucleotides line up with TRBD1. The CDR3 covers 13 residues. Germline V gene data show CDR1 as SGHNT and CDR2 as YYREEE (reference sequence). J lost 4 bases, V lost 6 bases, and 6 bases had no gene match. The DNA for the CDR3 is TGTGCCAGCACCAGACAGGGCGTCACTGAAGCTTTCTTT. This translates into CASTRQGVTEAFF.

The chain carries TRBV11-2 and TRBJ1-5, with unresolved D. This CDR3 is built from 19 residues. CDR1 SGHAT and CDR2 FQNNGV come from the germline V gene. V was cut by 0 bases and J by 0 bases, with 18 bases left in between. CDR3 coding DNA: TGTGCCAGCAGCTTAGATACGCCCGACCCGGAGTATAGCAATCAGCCCCAGCATTTT. This sequence encodes CASSLDTPDPEYSNQPQHF. Combining the CDR3 with reference TRBV11-2 and TRBJ1-5 gives the whole variable domain EAGVAQSPRYKIIEKRQSVAFWCNPISGHATLYWYQQILGQGPKLLIQFQNNGVVDDSQLPKDRFSAERLKGVDSTLKIQPAKLEDSAVYLCASSLDTPDPEYSNQPQHFGDGTRLSIL.

This chain joins TRBV30 and TRBJ1-1, with no clear D. Trimming stripped 1 base from V and 0 bases from J, with 6 bases between. Germline assignment: CDR1 GTSNPN and CDR2 SVGIG (reference sequence). The CDR3 spans 13 residues. In nucleotides, the CDR3 is TGTGCCTGGAGTGCACAGCTGAACACTGAAGCTTTCTTT. Encoded protein: CAWSAQLNTEAFF.

This clone has a handful of counts. The chain has TRBV29-1 and TRBJ2-7; 9 nucleotides match TRBD1. The ends lost 4 bases at V and 6 bases at J; junction bases unmatched: 7. CDR1 and CDR2 from the germline V gene are SQVTM and ANQGSEA. The CDR3 length is 13 residues. The CDR3 region is CSVGVGQGREQYF. CDR3 nucleotides: TGCAGCGTTGGGGTGGGACAGGGCCGCGAGCAGTACTTC.

The chain recombines TRBV7-8 with TRBJ2-2, with D possibly being TRBD2 (7 bases). CDR1 and CDR2 from the germline V gene are SGHVS and FQNEAQ. V lost 5 bases and J lost 6, with 22 bases in between. The CDR3 has 17 residues. CDR3: CASSTSMGGAGPGELFF. The CDR3 nucleotides are TGTGCCAGCAGCACGTCCATGGGGGGGGCCGGGCCCGGGGAGCTGTTTTTT.

The chain is built from TRBV11-2 and TRBJ2-1; no clear D. CDR3 size: 13 residues. V was pared by 1 base and J by 11 bases, with 12 bases between. Germline V lookup: CDR1 SGHAT, CDR2 FQNNGV. CDR3 loop: CASSLGPTRKQFF. DNA of the CDR3: TGTGCCAGCAGCTTAGGACCCACCAGGAAGCAGTTCTTC.

V gene TRBV21-1 combines with J gene TRBJ1-4; the DNA was not compared with TRBD1, the D call given in the table. TRBV21-1 is given as a pseudogene. This CDR3 comprises 14 residues. As DNA, the CDR3 is TGTGCCAGCAAGCGGACAGGCCTTAATGAAAAACTGTTTTTT. It is translated as CASKRTGLNEKLFF.